The clone carrying this T cell receptor beta chain was detected only once. This record belongs to a study of blood T cell repertoires in COVID-19. Background on the study: Specimens from acute and convalescent COVID-19 originated in the United States, Italy and Spain.

Measured with immunoSEQ multiplex PCR; TCRdb has only the in-frame clones, and not every one. The repertoire holds about 100,000 clones, with approximately 86% as singletons. There are 16 residues in the CDR3. The V gene's germline CDR1 is LGHNA and CDR2 YNFKEQ. The ends lost 2 bases at V and 8 bases at J; junction bases unmatched: 9. The chain links TRBV4-2 to TRBJ2-1; 10 nucleotides match TRBD2. The sample was peripheral blood. The receptor's source is a human donor in a cohort sampled during active COVID-19. Written as DNA, the CDR3 is TGTGCCAGCAGCCAAACCCTAGCGGGAGTTAATGATGAGCAGTTCTTC. It translates to CASSQTLAGVNDEQFF.